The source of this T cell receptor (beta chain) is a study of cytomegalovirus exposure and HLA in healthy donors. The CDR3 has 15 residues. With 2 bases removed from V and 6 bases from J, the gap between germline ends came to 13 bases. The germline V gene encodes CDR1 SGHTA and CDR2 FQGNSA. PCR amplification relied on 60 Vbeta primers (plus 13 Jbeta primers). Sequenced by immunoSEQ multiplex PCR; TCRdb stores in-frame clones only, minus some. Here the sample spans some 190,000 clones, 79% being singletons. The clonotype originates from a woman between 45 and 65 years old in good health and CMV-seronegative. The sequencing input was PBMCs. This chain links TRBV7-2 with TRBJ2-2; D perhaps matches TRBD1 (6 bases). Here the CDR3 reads CASSLRGQFPGELFF. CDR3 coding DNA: TGTGCCAGCAGCTTACGGGGACAATTCCCCGGGGAGCTGTTTTTT.